A selection of T cell receptor beta chains follows, all from one sample in a study of cytomegalovirus exposure and HLA in healthy donors. Clones were read by immunoSEQ multiplex PCR, and TCRdb kept only the in-frame ones, dropping some. The sample carries some 150,000 clones, roughly 87% recorded once. Material: PBMCs. These TCRs come from a man younger than 35 in good health and CMV-seropositive. Both conserved end residues are part of each CDR3. Each record gives: V gene, J gene, clone size, D gene, CDR3 DNA, CDR3 protein. D genes are given only for firm matches. Size tells how often a clone was seen (once, few, many) or the class of an expanded clone, and some rows leave it out.

V gene: TRBV6-6
J gene: TRBJ1-1
clone size: -
D gene: -
CDR3 DNA: TGTGCCAGCACCTTAATCGGGTCAGAAGCTTTCTTT
CDR3 protein: CASTLIGSEAFF

V gene: TRBV19
J gene: TRBJ1-2
clone size: -
D gene: -
CDR3 DNA: TGTGCCAGTAGTATATCGGAGGCTCTTTTGGGGAACTATGGCTACACCTTC
CDR3 protein: CASSISEALLGNYGYTF

V gene: TRBV30
J gene: TRBJ2-7
clone size: once
D gene: TRBD1
CDR3 DNA: TGTGCCTGGAGTTCCGGGACAGGGGGCCGGAGCGAGCAGTACTTC
CDR3 protein: CAWSSGTGGRSEQYF

V gene: TRBV4-1
J gene: TRBJ2-3
clone size: once
D gene: TRBD2
CDR3 DNA: TGCGCCAGCAGCCAAGTCCTCGGGGGCCGGGGGGGGCTCACAGATACGCAGTATTTT
CDR3 protein: CASSQVLGGRGGLTDTQYF

V gene: TRBV5-1
J gene: TRBJ2-2
clone size: -
D gene: TRBD1
CDR3 DNA: TGCGCCAGCAGCTTGGCAGGGGGCACCGGGGAGCTGTTTTTT
CDR3 protein: CASSLAGGTGELFF

V gene: TRBV30
J gene: TRBJ2-3
clone size: -
D gene: -
CDR3 DNA: TGTGCCTGGCATAACATGGCAGATACGCAGTATTTT
CDR3 protein: CAWHNMADTQYF

V gene: TRBV10-1
J gene: TRBJ2-7
clone size: few
D gene: -
CDR3 DNA: TGCGCCAGCGCATTGACAGGCTCCTACGAGCAGTACTTC
CDR3 protein: CASALTGSYEQYF

V gene: TRBV11-2
J gene: TRBJ1-6
clone size: -
D gene: TRBD1
CDR3 DNA: TGTGCCAGCAGCTTAGGCAGGGGGAATTCCTATAATTCACCCCTCCACTTT
CDR3 protein: CASSLGRGNSYNSPLHF

V gene: TRBV19
J gene: TRBJ1-1
clone size: -
D gene: -
CDR3 DNA: TGTGCCAGTAGTAATCCACCGACAGGTGCATACTTGAACACTGAAGCTTTCTTT
CDR3 protein: CASSNPPTGAYLNTEAFF

V gene: TRBV6-5
J gene: TRBJ2-3
clone size: -
D gene: TRBD2
CDR3 DNA: TGTGCCAGCAGTCTAGCGGGAGTAGTCTCAGATACGCAGTATTTT
CDR3 protein: CASSLAGVVSDTQYF

V gene: TRBV6-1
J gene: TRBJ1-2
clone size: -
D gene: -
CDR3 DNA: TGTGCCAGCAGTGATGGACAGCCTAACTATGGCTACACCTTC
CDR3 protein: CASSDGQPNYGYTF

V gene: TRBV28
J gene: TRBJ1-3
clone size: once
D gene: -
CDR3 DNA: TGTGCCAGCAGTTTATGCACAGCTATGAGTGGAAACACCATATATTTT
CDR3 protein: CASSLCTAMSGNTIYF

V gene: TRBV27
J gene: TRBJ2-3
clone size: -
D gene: -
CDR3 DNA: TGTGCCAGCAGTTTAACGGGGGACGTCTCCGATACGCAGTATTTT
CDR3 protein: CASSLTGDVSDTQYF

V gene: TRBV13
J gene: TRBJ2-1
clone size: -
D gene: -
CDR3 DNA: TGTGCCAGCAACCCTGGGCGGGGAGCGGAGCAGTTCTTC
CDR3 protein: CASNPGRGAEQFF

V gene: TRBV27
J gene: TRBJ2-7
clone size: -
D gene: TRBD1
CDR3 DNA: TGTGCCAGCAGTGACGCGACAGGGTACGAGCAGTACTTC
CDR3 protein: CASSDATGYEQYF

V gene: TRBV5-6
J gene: TRBJ2-5
clone size: -
D gene: -
CDR3 DNA: TGTGCCAGCAGCTTGCTCCGAAGCGAGACCCAGTACTTC
CDR3 protein: CASSLLRSETQYF

V gene: TRBV4-1
J gene: TRBJ2-7
clone size: once
D gene: TRBD1
CDR3 DNA: TGCGCCAGCAGCCTCCCGGACAGGGGGGTCTACGAGCAGTACTTC
CDR3 protein: CASSLPDRGVYEQYF

V gene: TRBV5-8
J gene: TRBJ1-1
clone size: -
D gene: -
CDR3 DNA: TGTGCCAGCAGCTGGCTACAGGCCGCTGAAGCTTTCTTT
CDR3 protein: CASSWLQAAEAFF

V gene: TRBV18
J gene: TRBJ1-4
clone size: -
D gene: TRBD1
CDR3 DNA: TGTGCCAGCTCACCAGTTGGGACAGATAATGAAAAACTGTTTTTT
CDR3 protein: CASSPVGTDNEKLFF

V gene: TRBV20-1
J gene: TRBJ1-2
clone size: -
D gene: -
CDR3 DNA: TGCAGTGCTCTAAACTATGGCTACACCTTC
CDR3 protein: CSALNYGYTF

V gene: TRBV6-4
J gene: TRBJ2-2
clone size: -
D gene: -
CDR3 DNA: TGTGCCAGCAGTGAATACGACTCCTCTGGCACCGGGGAGCTGTTTTTT
CDR3 protein: CASSEYDSSGTGELFF

V gene: TRBV19
J gene: TRBJ1-4
clone size: once
D gene: -
CDR3 DNA: TGTGCCAGTAGTATAGCCGGGACACTCAATGAAAAACTGTTTTTT
CDR3 protein: CASSIAGTLNEKLFF

V gene: TRBV19
J gene: TRBJ1-1
clone size: -
D gene: -
CDR3 DNA: TGTGCCAGTGCCTTAAGGGGCACTGAAGCTTTCTTT
CDR3 protein: CASALRGTEAFF

V gene: TRBV30
J gene: TRBJ1-1
clone size: -
D gene: -
CDR3 DNA: TGTGCCTGGACCCTGAGGGATGGTACTGAAGCTTTCTTT
CDR3 protein: CAWTLRDGTEAFF

V gene: TRBV7-6
J gene: TRBJ2-5
clone size: few
D gene: TRBD2
CDR3 DNA: TGTGCAACCGCCCGGGGGGAGTTGGAGACCCAGTACTTC
CDR3 protein: CATARGELETQYF

V gene: TRBV11-2
J gene: TRBJ1-1
clone size: -
D gene: -
CDR3 DNA: TGTGCCAGCAGCTTAGCACAGGCTACTGAAGCTTTCTTT
CDR3 protein: CASSLAQATEAFF

V gene: TRBV15
J gene: TRBJ1-2
clone size: -
D gene: TRBD1
CDR3 DNA: TGTGCCACCAGCAGTCAAAACAGGGGGCAGGGTGGCTACACCTTC
CDR3 protein: CATSSQNRGQGGYTF

V gene: TRBV7-9
J gene: TRBJ1-1
clone size: few
D gene: -
CDR3 DNA: TGTGCCAGCAGCCGACTGGCGGGCGACACTGAAGCTTTCTTT
CDR3 protein: CASSRLAGDTEAFF

V gene: TRBV7-3
J gene: TRBJ2-3
clone size: -
D gene: TRBD1
CDR3 DNA: TGTGCCAGCAGCTTAATAACAGGGGCAGTCACAGATACGCAGTATTTT
CDR3 protein: CASSLITGAVTDTQYF

V gene: TRBV7-2
J gene: TRBJ2-1
clone size: few
D gene: -
CDR3 DNA: TGTGCCAGCAGCTTAGTTAAAGCGACCCTAGTGTTCTTC
CDR3 protein: CASSLVKATLVFF

V gene: TRBV27
J gene: TRBJ2-7
clone size: -
D gene: -
CDR3 DNA: TGTGCCAGCAGTTTGACAGGACCCTCCTACGAGCAGTACTTC
CDR3 protein: CASSLTGPSYEQYF

V gene: TRBV11-2
J gene: TRBJ2-7
clone size: -
D gene: TRBD2
CDR3 DNA: TGTGCCAGCAGCTTAGCTACCGGGACTAAGATCGAGCAGTACTTC
CDR3 protein: CASSLATGTKIEQYF

V gene: TRBV5-6
J gene: TRBJ2-7
clone size: once
D gene: -
CDR3 DNA: TGTGCCAGCAGCCCTAACAGGTACGAGCAGTACTTC
CDR3 protein: CASSPNRYEQYF

V gene: TRBV30
J gene: TRBJ2-6
clone size: -
D gene: TRBD1
CDR3 DNA: TGTGCCTGGAGTGTATGGGGGACAGGGCCTGGGGCCAACGTCCTGACTTTC
CDR3 protein: CAWSVWGTGPGANVLTF

V gene: TRBV6-5
J gene: TRBJ2-1
clone size: -
D gene: TRBD2
CDR3 DNA: TGTGCCAGCAGTTACGGTACTAGCGGCACTGTTGAGCAGTTCTTC
CDR3 protein: CASSYGTSGTVEQFF